These 5 T cell receptor beta chains share one sample of origin, sequenced in a study of immune evolution from preneoplasia to lung adenocarcinoma. TCRdb keeps only in-frame clones here, not all; method: immunoSEQ multiplex PCR. The sample lists around 14,000 clones, 80% occurring once. The sample comprised FFPE minimally invasive lung adenocarcinoma tissue. These receptors were taken from a person aged 65 to 85 with lung adenocarcinoma.

The CDR3 bases are TGTGCCAGCAGCCTCTCTAGCTCTGGAAACACCATATATTTT. It encodes CASSLSSSGNTIYF. The chain recombines TRBV28 with TRBJ1-3; D is undetermined. Germline values: CDR1 MDHEN, CDR2 SYDVKM. The CDR3 sequence is 14 residues long. Trimming took off 6 bases at V and 0 bases at J, with 9 bases between the two ends.

The V gene is TRBV11-2, the J gene TRBJ1-1, with D possibly TRBD1 on 5 matching bases. The CDR3 consists of 17 residues. Per the germline V gene, CDR1 is SGHAT and CDR2 is FQNNGV. V lost 5 bases and J 3 bases, leaving 22 bases between the germline ends. This CDR3 is CASSPRQGSTRYTEAFF. DNA for the CDR3: TGTGCCAGCAGCCCCCGTCAGGGAAGTACGAGGTACACTGAAGCTTTCTTT.

CDR3 loop: CASSSVGGETQYF. DNA for the CDR3: TGTGCCAGCAGCTCCGTCGGGGGAGAGACCCAGTACTTC. This rearrangement joins TRBV7-9 to TRBJ2-5, with D possibly being TRBD2 (6 bases). Germline CDR1 reads SEHNR; CDR2 reads FQNEAQ (reference sequence). This CDR3 is 13 amino acids long. V was pared by 4 bases and J by 4 bases, with 10 bases between.

By share, this clone counts as large. The chain employs TRBV4-2 and TRBJ1-2, with 10 bases identical to TRBD1. The germline gives CDR1 LGHNA, CDR2 YNFKEQ. J was trimmed by 6 bases and V by 5 bases; bases with no gene match: 12. This CDR3 is built from 16 residues. The DNA of the CDR3 is TGTGCCAGCAGCACCCGGGACAGGGGAGGCGAGGATGGCTACACCTTC. It encodes CASSTRDRGGEDGYTF.

This sequence joins TRBV5-1 and TRBJ1-1; no clear D. CDR1 and CDR2 from the germline V gene are SGHRS and YFSETQ. V was cut by 7 bases and J by 4 bases, with 17 bases left in between. CDR3 size: 14 residues. The CDR3 reads CASSIVVASTEAFF. CDR3 sequence (DNA): TGCGCCAGCTCGATAGTAGTGGCGTCCACTGAAGCTTTCTTT.